The clone carrying this T cell receptor beta chain has a handful of counts. This sample is drawn from a study of T cell repertoires in cytomegalovirus infection. The wider study: Both a matching HLA type and CMV infection were indicated by public TCR beta signatures.

TCRdb reprocessed the reads via MiXCR and lists one record per CDR3 protein. The sample lists just under 300,000 distinct CDR3 sequences, approximately 10% occurring once. The TCR was taken from a human donor in good health (CMV status not recorded). Some clones in this sample may be carry-over from other donors' samples. What was sequenced was PBMCs.

In DNA, the CDR3 is TGCAGCGTTAGGGGGGACAGCAAGGTGAACACTGAAGCTTTCTTT. It codes for CSVRGDSKVNTEAFF. The chain couples TRBV29-1 to TRBJ1-1, with 7 bases that match TRBD1. V shed 5 bases and J 0 bases; nucleotides not matched to a gene: 9. Germline V lookup: CDR1 SQVTM, CDR2 ANQGSEA. This CDR3 spans 15 amino acids.